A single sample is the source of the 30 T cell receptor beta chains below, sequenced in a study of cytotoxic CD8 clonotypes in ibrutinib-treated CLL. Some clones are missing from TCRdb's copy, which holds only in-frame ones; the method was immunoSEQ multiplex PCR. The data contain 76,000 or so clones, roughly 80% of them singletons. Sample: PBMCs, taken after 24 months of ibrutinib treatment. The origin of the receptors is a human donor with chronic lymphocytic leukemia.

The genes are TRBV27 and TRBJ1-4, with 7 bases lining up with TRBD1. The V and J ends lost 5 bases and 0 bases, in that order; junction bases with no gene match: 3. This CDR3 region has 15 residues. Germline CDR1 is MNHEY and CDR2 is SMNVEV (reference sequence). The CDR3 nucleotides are TGTGCCAGCAGTGACACAGGGGCAACTAATGAAAAACTGTTTTTT. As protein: CASSDTGATNEKLFF.

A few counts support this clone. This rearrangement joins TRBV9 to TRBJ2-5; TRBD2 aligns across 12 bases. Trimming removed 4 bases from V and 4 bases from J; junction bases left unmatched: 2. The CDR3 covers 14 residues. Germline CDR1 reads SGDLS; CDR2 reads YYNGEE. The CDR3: CASSLGLAGETQYF. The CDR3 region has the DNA TGTGCCAGCAGCTTGGGACTAGCGGGAGAGACCCAGTACTTC.

The CDR3 nucleotides read TGTGCCAGTAGTATTTTTCCGTCAGGGACAGGGGACAATCAGCCCCAGCATTTT. Its translation is CASSIFPSGTGDNQPQHF. The chain carries TRBV19 and TRBJ1-5; TRBD1 agrees at 10 bases. Germline CDR1 reads LNHDA; CDR2 reads SQIVND (reference sequence). This CDR3 contains 18 residues. V was pared by 3 bases and J by 3 bases, with 11 bases of the junction left unmatched.

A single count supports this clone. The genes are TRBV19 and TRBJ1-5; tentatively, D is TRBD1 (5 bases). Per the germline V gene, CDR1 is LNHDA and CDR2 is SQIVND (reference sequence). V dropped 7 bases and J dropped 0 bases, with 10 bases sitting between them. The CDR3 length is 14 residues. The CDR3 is CASTWGISNQPQHF. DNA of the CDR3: TGTGCCAGTACTTGGGGCATTAGCAATCAGCCCCAGCATTTT.

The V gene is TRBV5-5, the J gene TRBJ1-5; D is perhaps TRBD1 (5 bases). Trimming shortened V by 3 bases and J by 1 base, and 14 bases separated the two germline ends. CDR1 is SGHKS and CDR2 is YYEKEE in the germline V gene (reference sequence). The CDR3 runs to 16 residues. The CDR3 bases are TGTGCCAGCAGCTCGGCGGGGCGATTCAGCAATCAGCCCCAGCATTTT. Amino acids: CASSSAGRFSNQPQHF.

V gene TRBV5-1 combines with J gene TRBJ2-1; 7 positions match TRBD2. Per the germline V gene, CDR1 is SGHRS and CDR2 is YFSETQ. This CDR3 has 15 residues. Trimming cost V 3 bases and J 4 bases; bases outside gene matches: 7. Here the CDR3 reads CASSSRGGLYNEQFF. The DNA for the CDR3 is TGCGCCAGCAGCTCCCGCGGGGGACTATACAATGAGCAGTTCTTC.

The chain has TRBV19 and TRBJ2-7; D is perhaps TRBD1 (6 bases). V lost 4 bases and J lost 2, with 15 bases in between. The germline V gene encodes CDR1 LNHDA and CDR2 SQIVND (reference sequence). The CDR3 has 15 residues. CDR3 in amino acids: CASSRPGTGTYEQYF. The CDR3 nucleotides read TGTGCCAGTAGTAGACCGGGAACAGGGACCTACGAGCAGTACTTC.

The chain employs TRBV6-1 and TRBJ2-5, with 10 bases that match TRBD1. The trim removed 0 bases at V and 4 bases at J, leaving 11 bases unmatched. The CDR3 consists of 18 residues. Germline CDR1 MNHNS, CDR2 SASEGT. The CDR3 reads CASSEATATGGFRETQYF. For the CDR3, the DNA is TGTGCCAGCAGTGAAGCTACGGCGACAGGGGGCTTTAGAGAGACCCAGTACTTC.

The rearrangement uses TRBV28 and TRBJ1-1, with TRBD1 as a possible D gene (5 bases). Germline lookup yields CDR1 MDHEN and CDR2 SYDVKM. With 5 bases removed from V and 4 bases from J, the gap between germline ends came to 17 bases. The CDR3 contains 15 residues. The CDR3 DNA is TGTGCCAGCAGTATCCAGGGCAGGAGTTTCACTGAAGCTTTCTTT. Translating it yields CASSIQGRSFTEAFF.

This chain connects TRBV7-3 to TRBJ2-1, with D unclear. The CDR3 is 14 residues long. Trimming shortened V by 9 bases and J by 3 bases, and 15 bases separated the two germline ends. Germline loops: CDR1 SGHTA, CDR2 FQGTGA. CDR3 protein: CARSEVAGYNEQFF. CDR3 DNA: TGTGCCAGATCAGAGGTAGCTGGCTACAATGAGCAGTTCTTC.

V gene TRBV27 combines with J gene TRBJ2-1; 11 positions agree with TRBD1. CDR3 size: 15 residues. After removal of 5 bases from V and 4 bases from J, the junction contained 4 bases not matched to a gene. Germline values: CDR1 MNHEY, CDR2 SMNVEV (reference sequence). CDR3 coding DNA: TGTGCCAGCAGTCCCTGGGACAGGGGGTACAATGAGCAGTTCTTC. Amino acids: CASSPWDRGYNEQFF.

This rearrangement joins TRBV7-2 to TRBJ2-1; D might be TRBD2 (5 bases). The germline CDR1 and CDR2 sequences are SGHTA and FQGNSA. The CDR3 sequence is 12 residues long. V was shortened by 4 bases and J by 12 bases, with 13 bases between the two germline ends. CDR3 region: CASSSRGISQFF. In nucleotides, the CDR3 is TGTGCCAGCAGCTCCCGGGGAATTTCGCAGTTCTTC. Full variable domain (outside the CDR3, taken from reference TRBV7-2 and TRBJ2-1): GAGVSQSPSNKVTEKGKDVELRCDPISGHTALYWYRQSLGQGLEFLIYFQGNSAPDKSGLPSDRFSAERTGGSVSTLTIQRTQQEDSAVYLCASSSRGISQFFGPGTRLTVL.

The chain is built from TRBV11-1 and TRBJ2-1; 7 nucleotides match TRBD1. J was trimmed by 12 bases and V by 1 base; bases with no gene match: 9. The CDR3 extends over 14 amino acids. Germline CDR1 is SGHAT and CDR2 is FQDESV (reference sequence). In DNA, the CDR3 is TGTGCCAGCAGCTTAGATCTGGGGTACAGGGGGCAGTTCTTC. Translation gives CASSLDLGYRGQFF.

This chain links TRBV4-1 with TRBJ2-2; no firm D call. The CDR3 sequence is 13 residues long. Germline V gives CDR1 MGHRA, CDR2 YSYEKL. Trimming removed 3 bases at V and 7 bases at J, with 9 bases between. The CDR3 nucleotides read TGCGCCAGCAGCCAGGTAGACAACGGGGAGCTGTTTTTT. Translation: CASSQVDNGELFF.

CDR3 in DNA: TGTGCCAGCAGCTTCCTCGGCGGGACAACAGATACGCAGTATTTT. Translation gives CASSFLGGTTDTQYF. The chain joins TRBV7-9 to TRBJ2-3, with D perhaps matching TRBD1 or TRBD2 (6 bases each). CDR3 size: 15 residues. Germline CDR1 is SEHNR and CDR2 is FQNEAQ (reference sequence). V dropped 3 bases and J dropped 3 bases, with 13 bases sitting between them. Full variable domain (rest looked up from reference TRBV7-9 and TRBJ2-3): DTGVSQNPRHKITKRGQNVTFRCDPISEHNRLYWYRQTLGQGPEFLTYFQNEAQLEKSRLLSDRFSAERPKGSFSTLEIQRTEQGDSAMYLCASSFLGGTTDTQYFGPGTRLTVL.

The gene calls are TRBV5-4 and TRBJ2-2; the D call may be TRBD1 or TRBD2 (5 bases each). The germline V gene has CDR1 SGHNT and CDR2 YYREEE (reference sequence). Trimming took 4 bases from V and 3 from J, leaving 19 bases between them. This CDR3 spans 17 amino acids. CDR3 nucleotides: TGTGCCAGCAGCCTCCGGGACGAATGGGGTTACACCGGGGAGCTGTTTTTT. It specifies CASSLRDEWGYTGELFF. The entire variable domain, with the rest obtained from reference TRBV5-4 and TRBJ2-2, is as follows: ETGVTQSPTHLIKTRGQQVTLRCSSQSGHNTVSWYQQALGQGPQFIFQYYREEENGRGNFPPRFSGLQFPNYSSELNVNALELDDSALYLCASSLRDEWGYTGELFFGEGSRLTVL.

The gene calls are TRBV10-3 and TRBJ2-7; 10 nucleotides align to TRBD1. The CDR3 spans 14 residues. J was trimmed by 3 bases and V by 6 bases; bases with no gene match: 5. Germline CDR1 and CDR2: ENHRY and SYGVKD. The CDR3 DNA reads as TGTGCCATCAGGGACAGGGGGTCGGTCTACGAGCAGTACTTC. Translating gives CAIRDRGSVYEQYF.

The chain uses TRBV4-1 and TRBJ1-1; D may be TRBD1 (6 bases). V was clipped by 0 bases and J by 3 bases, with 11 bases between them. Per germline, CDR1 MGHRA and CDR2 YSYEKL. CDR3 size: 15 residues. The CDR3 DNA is TGCGCCAGCAGCCAAGACGGACAGCCCTACACTGAAGCTTTCTTT. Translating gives CASSQDGQPYTEAFF.

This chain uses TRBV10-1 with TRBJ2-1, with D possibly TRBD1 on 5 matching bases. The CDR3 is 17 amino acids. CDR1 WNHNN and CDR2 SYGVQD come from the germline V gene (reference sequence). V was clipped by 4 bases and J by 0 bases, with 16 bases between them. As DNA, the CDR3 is TGCGCCAGCAGTGGGGTAATGGACAAGAGCTCCTACAATGAGCAGTTCTTC. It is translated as CASSGVMDKSSYNEQFF.

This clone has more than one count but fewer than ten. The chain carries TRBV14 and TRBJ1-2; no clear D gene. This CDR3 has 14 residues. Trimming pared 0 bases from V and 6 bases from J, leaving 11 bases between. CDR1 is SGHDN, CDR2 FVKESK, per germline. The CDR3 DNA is TGTGCCAGCAGCCAAGAAGCAAATCTCCATGGCTACACCTTC. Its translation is CASSQEANLHGYTF.

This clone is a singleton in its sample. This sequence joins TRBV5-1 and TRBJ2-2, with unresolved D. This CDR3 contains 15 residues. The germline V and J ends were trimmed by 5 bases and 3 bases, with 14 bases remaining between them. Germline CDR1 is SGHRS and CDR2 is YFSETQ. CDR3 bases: TGCGCCAGCAGTTTTTGGCAGGCGGACACCGGGGAGCTGTTTTTT. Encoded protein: CASSFWQADTGELFF. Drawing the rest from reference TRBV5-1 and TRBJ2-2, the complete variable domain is KAGVTQTPRYLIKTRGQQVTLSCSPISGHRSVSWYQQTPGQGLQFLFEYFSETQRNKGNFPGRFSGRQFSNSRSEMNVSTLELGDSALYLCASSFWQADTGELFFGEGSRLTVL.

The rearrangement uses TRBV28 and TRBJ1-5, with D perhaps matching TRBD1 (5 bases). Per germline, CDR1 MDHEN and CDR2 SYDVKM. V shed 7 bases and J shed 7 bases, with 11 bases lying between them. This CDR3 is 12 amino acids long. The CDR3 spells CASTGKRQPQHF. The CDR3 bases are TGTGCCAGCACAGGGAAACGGCAGCCCCAGCATTTT.

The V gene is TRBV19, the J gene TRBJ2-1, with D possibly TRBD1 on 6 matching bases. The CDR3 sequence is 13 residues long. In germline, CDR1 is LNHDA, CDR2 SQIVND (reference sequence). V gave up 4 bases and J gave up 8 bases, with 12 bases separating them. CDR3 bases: TGTGCCAGTAGTAACCGGACAGACCATGAGCAGTTCTTC. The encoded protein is CASSNRTDHEQFF.

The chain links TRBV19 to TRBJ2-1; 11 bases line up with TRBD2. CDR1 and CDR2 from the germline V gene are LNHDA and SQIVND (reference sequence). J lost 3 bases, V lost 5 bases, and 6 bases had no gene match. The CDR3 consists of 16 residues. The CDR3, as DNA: TGTGCCAGTAGTCCCTTCGGACTAGCGGGCTACAATGAGCAGTTCTTC. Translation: CASSPFGLAGYNEQFF.

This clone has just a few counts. This CDR3 is CASSVGGRKETQYF. CDR3 in DNA: TGTGCCAGCAGTGTGGGGGGGCGCAAAGAGACCCAGTACTTC. The chain employs TRBV2 and TRBJ2-5, with D tentatively TRBD2 (7 bases). V dropped 4 bases and J dropped 3 bases, with 12 bases sitting between them. The germline gives CDR1 SNHLY, CDR2 FYNNEI. The CDR3 loop spans 14 amino acids.

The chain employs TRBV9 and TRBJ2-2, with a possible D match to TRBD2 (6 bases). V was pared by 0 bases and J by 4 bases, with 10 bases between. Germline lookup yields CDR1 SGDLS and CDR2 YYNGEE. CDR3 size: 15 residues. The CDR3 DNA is TGTGCCAGCAGCGTAGTCTCGGAGGGCACCGGGGAGCTGTTTTTT. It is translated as CASSVVSEGTGELFF. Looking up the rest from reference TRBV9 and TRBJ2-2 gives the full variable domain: DSGVTQTPKHLITATGQRVTLRCSPRSGDLSVYWYQQSLDQGLQFLIQYYNGEERAKGNILERFSAQQFPDLHSELNLSSLELGDSALYFCASSVVSEGTGELFFGEGSRLTVL.

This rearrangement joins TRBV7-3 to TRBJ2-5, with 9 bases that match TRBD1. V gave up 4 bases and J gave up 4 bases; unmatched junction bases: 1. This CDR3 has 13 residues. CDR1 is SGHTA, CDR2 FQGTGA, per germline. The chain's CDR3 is CASSSDRGETQYF. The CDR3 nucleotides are TGTGCCAGCAGCTCGGACAGGGGAGAGACCCAGTACTTC.

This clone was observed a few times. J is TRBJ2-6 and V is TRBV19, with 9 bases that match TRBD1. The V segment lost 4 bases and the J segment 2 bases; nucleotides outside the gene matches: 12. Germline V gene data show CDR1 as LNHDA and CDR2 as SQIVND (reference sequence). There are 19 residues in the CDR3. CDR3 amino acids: CASSKGRDRDTPGANVLTF. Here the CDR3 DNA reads TGTGCCAGTAGTAAAGGCCGGGACAGGGATACGCCTGGGGCCAACGTCCTGACTTTC. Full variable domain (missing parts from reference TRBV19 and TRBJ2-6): DGGITQSPKYLFRKEGQNVTLSCEQNLNHDAMYWYRQDPGQGLRLIYYSQIVNDFQKGDIAEGYSVSREKKESFPLTVTSAQKNPTAFYLCASSKGRDRDTPGANVLTFGAGSRLTVL.

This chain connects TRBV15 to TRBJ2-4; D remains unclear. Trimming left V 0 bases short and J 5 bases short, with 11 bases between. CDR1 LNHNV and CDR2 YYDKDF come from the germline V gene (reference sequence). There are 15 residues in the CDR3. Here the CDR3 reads CATSRDIGTQNIQYF. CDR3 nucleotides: TGTGCCACCAGCAGAGATATCGGCACCCAAAACATTCAGTACTTC.

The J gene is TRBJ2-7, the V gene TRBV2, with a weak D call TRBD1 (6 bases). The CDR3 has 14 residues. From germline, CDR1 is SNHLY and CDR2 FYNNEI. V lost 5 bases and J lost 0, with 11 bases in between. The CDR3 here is CASSSTGSSYEQYF. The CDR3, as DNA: TGTGCCAGCAGTAGCACAGGGAGCTCCTACGAGCAGTACTTC. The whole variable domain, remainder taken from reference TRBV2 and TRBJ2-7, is EPEVTQTPSHQVTQMGQEVILRCVPISNHLYFYWYRQILGQKVEFLVSFYNNEISEKSEIFDDQFSVERPDGSNFTLKIRSTKLEDSAMYFCASSSTGSSYEQYFGPGTRLTVT.